The entry below gives a single T cell receptor (beta chain) sequence along with its context. This sample was taken from a study of shared clonotypes between healthy human individuals. Sequenced by immunoSEQ multiplex PCR; TCRdb stores in-frame clones only, minus some. The data contain more than 2 million clones, about 95% of them singletons. Naive CD8 cells lacked CD45RO, underwent positive selection for CCR7 and left out terminally differentiated effector memory CD45RA+ cells. CDR1 is SGHDN, CDR2 FVKESK, per germline. With 4 bases clipped from V and 5 bases from J, the junction kept 13 bases outside the gene matches. This CDR3 has 17 residues.

The clonotype originates from a man between 18 and 35 years old in good health. The sample was naive CD8+ T cells sorted from blood. This chain uses TRBV14 with TRBJ2-2, with TRBD2 matching over 7 bases. The CDR3 nucleotides read TGTGCCAGCAGCCTTCTAGCGGTGGTCGGGCTAACCGGGGAGCTGTTTTTT. Protein sequence: CASSLLAVVGLTGELFF. Filled out from reference TRBV14 and TRBJ2-2, the complete variable domain reads EAGVTQFPSHSVIEKGQTVTLRCDPISGHDNLYWYRRVMGKEIKFLLHFVKESKQDESGMPNNRFLAERTGGTYSTLKVQPAELEDSGVYFCASSLLAVVGLTGELFFGEGSRLTVL.